Listed below are T cell receptor beta chains from one sample, sequenced in a study of long-term antiretroviral therapy in people with HIV. The assay was immunoSEQ multiplex PCR, and TCRdb's table has in-frame clones only and misses some. The table lists 35,000 or so clones, about 83% of them singletons, with 7% to 7.5% in the top ten. The sample here was unsorted PBMCs, taken 2 years after starting antiretroviral therapy. The receptor set was obtained from a woman aged 45-59 years with HIV. CDR3s include the opening cysteine and the closing phenylalanine or tryptophan. Each record gives: V gene, J gene, D gene, clone size, CDR3 DNA, CDR3 protein. A D gene is named only where the DNA matches it firmly. The size field is filled for only some rows; it gives once, few, many or a size class.

TRBV6-6	TRBJ2-7	.	.	TGTGCCAGCAGAAGCTTGTCCGGGCTCTACGAGCAGTACTTC	CASRSLSGLYEQYF
TRBV10-2	TRBJ2-1	.	once	TGCGCCAGCAGTGACTCTTCCTACAATGAGCAGTTCTTC	CASSDSSYNEQFF
TRBV7-3	TRBJ2-2	TRBD2	.	TGTGCCAGCAGCCCCTGGGGGGGGACCGGGGAGCTGTTTTTT	CASSPWGGTGELFF
TRBV9	TRBJ2-2	TRBD2	few	TGTGCCAGCAGCGTGGGGGGGAGCGGGTACACCGGGGAGCTGTTTTTT	CASSVGGSGYTGELFF
TRBV9	TRBJ1-6	.	.	TGTGCCAGCAGCGATTCCAGCACCTCCTATAATTCACCCCTCCACTTT	CASSDSSTSYNSPLHF
TRBV5-1	TRBJ1-1	TRBD1	.	TGCGCCAGCAGCGGGGGACAGGGTGGATCTTCAGCTTTCTTT	CASSGGQGGSSAFF
TRBV6-6	TRBJ1-1	.	.	TGTGCCAGCAGCCTTTATCTGGACACTGAAGCTTTCTTT	CASSLYLDTEAFF
TRBV14	TRBJ1-2	.	.	TGTGCCAGCAGCCAAGAATCCCTGACGGACTCACGCTATGGCTACACCTTC	CASSQESLTDSRYGYTF
TRBV10-1	TRBJ2-1	.	few	TGCGCCAGCAGTGTCCGGGGGAGCTCCTACAATGAGCAGTTCTTC	CASSVRGSSYNEQFF
TRBV7-2	TRBJ1-3	TRBD1	.	TGTGCCAGCAGCTTGGGACAGGTCGGGAACACCATATATTTT	CASSLGQVGNTIYF
TRBV7-9	TRBJ2-2	TRBD1	.	TGTGCCAGCAGCCCGCAGACAGGGTTGGTCGGGGAGCTGTTTTTT	CASSPQTGLVGELFF
TRBV7-9	TRBJ2-7	.	few	TGTGCCAGCAGCCCTTGGGAACGCCTAGAGTACTTC	CASSPWERLEYF
TRBV5-8	TRBJ2-3	.	few	TGTGCCAGCAGCTTGTTTGGGACCCGGACCCAAGGCACAGATACGCAGTATTTT	CASSLFGTRTQGTDTQYF
TRBV19	TRBJ2-3	TRBD2	.	TGTGCCAGTAGTTCCCCCGGCGGGGGGTCCGGCGATACGCAGTATTTT	CASSSPGGGSGDTQYF
TRBV6-5	TRBJ1-2	.	.	TGTGCCAGCAGTTACTCAGGGGTCGGCTACACCTTC	CASSYSGVGYTF
TRBV5-1	TRBJ1-2	.	.	TGCGCCAGCAGCTTCGGGGAAGCTAACTATGGCTACACCTTC	CASSFGEANYGYTF
TRBV23-1	TRBJ2-7	.	.	TGCGCCAGCAGTCAATTCCCCACTTCGGCCGGGCCAAAAAGTGGACGGCAGTACTTC	CASSQFPTSAGPKSGRQYF
TRBV7-6	TRBJ2-5	TRBD1	.	TGTGCCAGCAGCTTCTACAGGGGAGCGGAGACCCAGTACTTC	CASSFYRGAETQYF
TRBV7-9	TRBJ1-2	.	.	TGTGCCAGCAGCAGAGGAGCAGAACTCTATGGCTACACCTTC	CASSRGAELYGYTF
TRBV5-1	TRBJ1-1	.	.	TGCGCCAGCAGCTTGTTCAACGGGGAGGGCACTGAAGCTTTCTTT	CASSLFNGEGTEAFF
TRBV7-3	TRBJ1-2	TRBD1	.	TGTGCCAGCAGCTTAAGGCCGGACAGGGTTTATGGCTACACCTTC	CASSLRPDRVYGYTF
TRBV29-1	TRBJ2-5	TRBD1	.	TGCAGCGCACGGGACAGCCGGGAAAAGACCCAGTACTTC	CSARDSREKTQYF
TRBV13	TRBJ2-5	.	.	TGTGCCAGCAGCAACAAGGGGGGGCCGCCCCCAGAGACCCAGTACTTC	CASSNKGGPPPETQYF
TRBV12-5	TRBJ2-7	.	.	TGTGCTAGTGGTTCCGACAGCTACGAGCAGTACTTC	CASGSDSYEQYF
TRBV6-1	TRBJ1-4	.	.	TGTGCCAGCAGTACCCGGACAGACGAAAAACTGTTTTTT	CASSTRTDEKLFF
TRBV30	TRBJ1-2	TRBD1	.	TGTGCCTGGAGTCGATCCGGGACAGGGTCCGGCTACACCTTC	CAWSRSGTGSGYTF
TRBV19	TRBJ2-7	.	.	TGTGCCAGTAGTATACAAAGGTCCGTCTACGAGCAGTACTTC	CASSIQRSVYEQYF
TRBV5-1	TRBJ2-5	.	.	TGCGCCAGCAGCTTGGCGGTTACGGAGACCCAGTACTTC	CASSLAVTETQYF
TRBV18	TRBJ1-4	.	.	TGTGCCAGCTCACCAGGGACACCTAATGAAAAACTGTTTTTT	CASSPGTPNEKLFF
TRBV30	TRBJ2-7	.	.	TGTGCCTGGAGTGCCGGGACTGGACCCTACGAGCAGTACTTC	CAWSAGTGPYEQYF
TRBV6-5	TRBJ2-5	.	.	TGTGCCAGCAGTCCTTCCATGGCGGCCGCTGCAACCCAGTACTTC	CASSPSMAAAATQYF
TRBV5-1	TRBJ2-3	TRBD2	.	TGCGCCAGCAGCTTGACTAGCGGGGGGGAAACAGATACGCAGTATTTT	CASSLTSGGETDTQYF
TRBV30	TRBJ2-5	TRBD1	.	TGTGCCTGGAGTTTGGGACAGAAAGAGACCCAGTACTTC	CAWSLGQKETQYF
TRBV7-6	TRBJ2-7	.	.	TGTGCCAGCAGCCCAAGCTCCTCCGCATACGAGCAGTACTTC	CASSPSSSAYEQYF
TRBV6-1	TRBJ1-1	.	.	TGTGCCAGCAGTGATACAGGGAACACTGAAGCTTTCTTT	CASSDTGNTEAFF
TRBV7-7	TRBJ2-5	.	.	TGTGCCAGCAGCTTACTTGTCACCCCGTACCAAGAGACCCAGTACTTC	CASSLLVTPYQETQYF
TRBV30	TRBJ2-3	TRBD1	.	TGTGCCGGCCGCTGGACAGGTCGCACAGATACGCAGTATTTT	CAGRWTGRTDTQYF
TRBV14	TRBJ2-3	TRBD2	.	TGTGCCAGCAGCCAGAGCGGGGAGGCAGATACGCAGTATTTT	CASSQSGEADTQYF
TRBV11-3	TRBJ2-2	.	once	TGTGCCAGCAGCTTAGACAGGGCGAACACCGGGGAGCTGTTTTTT	CASSLDRANTGELFF
TRBV6-5	TRBJ1-1	.	once	TGTGCCAGCAGTTACTCGAATGGGGGTACAGCTTTCTTT	CASSYSNGGTAFF
TRBV21-1	TRBJ2-5	.	.	TGTGCCGTCACTCCGACCGTACGGGGTGAAGAGACCCAGTACTTC	CAVTPTVRGEETQYF
TRBV5-1	TRBJ2-1	.	.	TGCGCCAGCAGCTTGGAAAGGGGGGCCTACAATGAGCAGTTCTTC	CASSLERGAYNEQFF
TRBV19	TRBJ2-5	TRBD2	.	TGTGCCAGTAGTATACGGGGGGGCGTAGAGACCCAGTACTTC	CASSIRGGVETQYF
TRBV6-1	TRBJ1-5	.	.	TGTGCCAGCTGGGCAGGTTCTAATCAGCCCCAGCATTTT	CASWAGSNQPQHF
TRBV4-1	TRBJ1-5	.	.	TGCGCCAGCAGCCAAGGAACAGATAGCAATCAGCCCCAGCATTTT	CASSQGTDSNQPQHF
TRBV15	TRBJ1-1	TRBD1	.	TGTGCCACCAGCAGGGACAGGGCTTTGAACACTGAAGCTTTCTTT	CATSRDRALNTEAFF
TRBV5-1	TRBJ2-1	.	.	TGCGCCAGCAGCTTGAGGGAGACGGATGAGCAGTTCTTC	CASSLRETDEQFF
TRBV5-5	TRBJ1-2	.	.	TGTGCCAGCAGCGTTGGGGGCCCCCTAAGCTACACCTTC	CASSVGGPLSYTF
TRBV4-1	TRBJ2-6	.	.	TGCGCCAGCAGCCACGGAACAGGGACCGGGGCCAACGTCCTGACTTTC	CASSHGTGTGANVLTF
TRBV2	TRBJ2-2	.	.	TGTGCCAGCGGGGGGACCGCGGCGCCCGGGGAGCTGTTTTTT	CASGGTAAPGELFF
TRBV5-8	TRBJ1-1	TRBD1	.	TGTGCCAGCAGCCCTGTGACAGGGTCGAACACTGAAGCTTTCTTT	CASSPVTGSNTEAFF
TRBV2	TRBJ2-4	.	few	TGTGCCAGCAGCCTCTCGGGAAACATTCAGTACTTC	CASSLSGNIQYF
TRBV7-2	TRBJ1-2	TRBD1	.	TGTGCCAGCAGCCCGACAGGGGTCTATGGCTACACCTTC	CASSPTGVYGYTF